The next 10 T cell receptor beta chains were all read from a single sample in a study of cytomegalovirus exposure and HLA in healthy donors (TCRdb year 2017). The library relied on the immunoSEQ multiplex PCR assay. A mixture of 60 forward primers for TCR Vbeta segments and 13 reverse primers for TCR Jbeta segments was used in the multiplex PCR. The table was pulled from immuneACCESS by TCRdb, which kept in-frame rearrangements only. Such tables lose some clones; where checked, under half of the loss comes from unresolved V genes, and the rest has no known cause. In this sample the table shows tens of thousands of clones, 72% of which occur a single time. About 9.1% of the sample goes to the ten largest clones. Sequencing was done on a sample of PBMCs. Source of these receptors: a woman aged 50 to 65 in good health and CMV-seronegative.

The V gene is TRBV7-8, the J gene TRBJ1-1, with D unclear. This CDR3 has 16 residues. V was pared by 5 bases and J by 1 base, with 17 bases between. Looked up from germline, CDR1 is SGHVS and CDR2 is FQNEAQ. The CDR3 DNA is TGTGCCAGCAGCCACGGGGTCCCAGCTACGAACACTGAAGCTTTCTTT. Translating it yields CASSHGVPATNTEAFF.

CDR3 region: CASSPISGAETQYF. In DNA form, the CDR3 reads TGCGCCAGCAGCCCGATCAGCGGTGCAGAGACCCAGTACTTC. This rearrangement joins TRBV5-1 to TRBJ2-5; the D gene is possibly TRBD2 (5 bases). Trimming pared 4 bases from V and 4 bases from J, leaving 14 bases between. CDR3 size: 14 residues. Germline CDR1 and CDR2: SGHRS and YFSETQ.

With regard to this clone: Relative to the germline gene, one junction end is altered; a read error may explain this. The gene calls are TRBV7-9 and TRBJ2-7; D is perhaps TRBD1 (5 bases). Germline V gene sequence: CDR1 SEHNR, CDR2 FQNEAQ (reference sequence). This CDR3 spans 15 amino acids. The CDR3 nucleotides are TGTTCCAGCAGCTTAGGGGTAGAGGTCCCCCACGAGCAGTACTTC. This codes for CSSSLGVEVPHEQYF. Full variable domain (missing parts from reference TRBV7-9 and TRBJ2-7): DTGVSQNPRHKITKRGQNVTFRCDPISEHNRLYWYRQTLGQGPEFLTYFQNEAQLEKSRLLSDRFSAERPKGSFSTLEIQRTEQGDSAMYLCSSSLGVEVPHEQYFGPGTRLTVT.

This chain uses TRBV27 with TRBJ1-4; 8 positions agree with TRBD1. The CDR3 sequence is 13 residues long. Germline CDR1 and CDR2: MNHEY and SMNVEV (reference sequence). The V and J ends lost 9 bases and 6 bases, in that order; junction bases with no gene match: 6. The CDR3 here is CASHGTGDEKLFF. CDR3 nucleotides: TGTGCCAGTCACGGGACAGGCGATGAAAAACTGTTTTTT.

The V call is TRBV10-3, the J call TRBJ2-5; no clear D gene. Per the germline V gene, CDR1 is ENHRY and CDR2 is SYGVKD. The CDR3 extends over 13 amino acids. Trimming pared 4 bases from V and 4 bases from J, leaving 10 bases between. CDR3 nucleotides: TGTGCCATCAGTGGGGCATATGGAGAGACCCAGTACTTC. As protein: CAISGAYGETQYF.

The gene calls are TRBV5-5 and TRBJ1-1; D is unclear. Germline V gene sequence: CDR1 SGHKS, CDR2 YYEKEE (reference sequence). The CDR3 is 14 residues long. The V end lost 4 bases, the J end lost 3 bases, and 13 bases lay between the germline ends. Written as DNA, the CDR3 is TGTGCCAGCAGCCCCGCCCGGCAGGACACTGAAGCTTTCTTT. Its protein product is CASSPARQDTEAFF.

This chain uses TRBV28 with TRBJ1-1, with TRBD1 matching over 10 bases. Germline CDR1 MDHEN, CDR2 SYDVKM. The CDR3 runs 16 residues. Unmatched junction bases numbered 15, after V lost 7 bases and J lost 7 bases. The CDR3 loop reads CASTRGDRGRFFEAFF. The CDR3 DNA sequence: TGTGCCAGCACCCGGGGGGACAGGGGTCGATTCTTTGAAGCTTTCTTT.

CDR3 region: CASSPMRGETQYF. CDR3 nucleotides: TGTGCCAGCAGCCCAATGCGGGGAGAGACCCAGTACTTC. The chain uses TRBV7-3 and TRBJ2-5, with a possible D match to TRBD2 (6 bases). Germline V gene data show CDR1 as SGHTA and CDR2 as FQGTGA. The CDR3 has 13 residues. Trimming cost V 5 bases and J 4 bases, with 11 bases left between them.

This chain uses TRBV2 with TRBJ2-7; 10 bases map to TRBD2. V dropped 10 bases and J dropped 5; count of bases not matched to a gene: 8. The CDR3 contains 13 residues. In germline, CDR1 is SNHLY, CDR2 FYNNEI. Here the CDR3 reads CANLDLAGDEQYF. The CDR3 coding sequence is TGTGCCAACCTAGACCTAGCGGGAGACGAGCAGTACTTC.

The chain carries TRBV11-3 and TRBJ2-3; perhaps TRBD2 as D (5 bases). With 5 bases removed from V and 5 bases from J, the gap between germline ends came to 8 bases. Germline CDR1 is SGHNT and CDR2 is YENEEA. This CDR3 has 12 amino acids. Here the CDR3 reads CASSRAGDTQYF. CDR3 coding DNA: TGTGCCAGCAGCCGGGCGGGAGATACGCAGTATTTT.